Each of the 26 T cell receptor beta chains below was sequenced from the same sample in a study of OX40 agonist ivuxolimab in advanced cancers. The repertoire was sequenced with immunoSEQ multiplex PCR; TCRdb's copy has only in-frame clones and lacks some. The table records about 52,000 clones, around four fifths of them present only once. This specimen consisted of CD4+ or CD8+ T cells sorted from blood, obtained in a trial of the OX40 agonist ivuxolimab. These receptors were collected from an adult with an advanced solid tumor such as melanoma, head and neck, liver or kidney cancer.

This chain joins TRBV23-1 and TRBJ1-3; D is uncertain. TRBV23-1 is recorded as an ORF, its role being uncertain. Trimming pared 0 bases from V and 4 bases from J, leaving 1 base between. This CDR3 region has 12 residues. The CDR3 sequence is CASSQSGNTIYF. CDR3 sequence (DNA): TGCGCCAGCAGTCAATCGGGAAACACCATATATTTT.

V usage is TRBV9 and J usage is TRBJ2-3; weak D call: TRBD1 (5 bases). Per the germline V gene, CDR1 is SGDLS and CDR2 is YYNGEE. The CDR3 is 12 amino acids. V lost 4 bases and J 8 bases, leaving 11 bases between the germline ends. In nucleotides, the CDR3 is TGTGCCAGCAGCCAAGGACAAACTACGCAGTATTTT. Amino acids: CASSQGQTTQYF. Full variable domain (outside the CDR3, taken from reference TRBV9 and TRBJ2-3): DSGVTQTPKHLITATGQRVTLRCSPRSGDLSVYWYQQSLDQGLQFLIQYYNGEERAKGNILERFSAQQFPDLHSELNLSSLELGDSALYFCASSQGQTTQYFGPGTRLTVL.

This sequence joins TRBV18 and TRBJ1-3; D unclear. This CDR3 is 14 amino acids long. Germline values: CDR1 KGHSH, CDR2 LQKENI. V dropped 0 bases and J dropped 2 bases, with 5 bases sitting between them. CDR3 coding DNA: TGTGCCAGCTCACCACCGATCCCTGGAAACACCATATATTTT. It encodes CASSPPIPGNTIYF.

J is TRBJ2-7 and V is TRBV7-2; 9 bases fit TRBD2. J gave up 6 bases and V 1 base, and 7 bases lay outside the gene matches. The CDR3 is made up of 15 amino acids. Germline-derived CDR1 and CDR2 are SGHTA and FQGNSA. The CDR3 DNA is TGTGCCAGCAGCTTAGATAGTAGCGGGAGTTCCGAGCAGTACTTC. Amino acid sequence: CASSLDSSGSSEQYF. The full variable domain, completed using reference TRBV7-2 and TRBJ2-7, is GAGVSQSPSNKVTEKGKDVELRCDPISGHTALYWYRQSLGQGLEFLIYFQGNSAPDKSGLPSDRFSAERTGGSVSTLTIQRTQQEDSAVYLCASSLDSSGSSEQYFGPGTRLTVT.

The chain couples TRBV7-9 to TRBJ1-2, with a possible D match to TRBD1 (5 bases). V lost 7 bases to trimming and J lost 0 bases, with 15 bases between them. There are 15 residues in the CDR3. Per germline, CDR1 SEHNR and CDR2 FQNEAQ (reference sequence). The chain's CDR3 is CASTPQGSSNYGYTF. The CDR3 bases are TGTGCCAGCACTCCTCAGGGTTCATCTAACTATGGCTACACCTTC.

The chain joins TRBV6-6 to TRBJ2-1, with 7 positions matching TRBD1. The J segment lost 5 bases and the V segment lost 6 bases, leaving 10 bases of the junction unmatched. This CDR3 has 15 amino acids. Germline loops: CDR1 MNHNY, CDR2 SVGAGI (reference sequence). Here the CDR3 reads CASRELGDSNNEQFF. The DNA of the CDR3 is TGTGCCAGCAGGGAATTGGGGGACAGCAACAATGAGCAGTTCTTC.

This chain uses TRBV18 with TRBJ1-2, with a weak D call TRBD1 (5 bases). This CDR3 has 12 residues. V was cut by 6 bases and J by 3 bases, with 8 bases left in between. The germline CDR1 and CDR2 sequences are KGHSH and LQKENI. In nucleotides, the CDR3 is TGTGCCAGCTCGACGACAGACTATGGCTACACCTTC. Encoded protein: CASSTTDYGYTF.

This chain links TRBV10-1 with TRBJ2-2, with no clear D. The CDR3 is made up of 12 amino acids. Germline-derived CDR1 and CDR2 are WNHNN and SYGVQD (reference sequence). V lost 2 bases and J 6 bases, leaving 4 bases between the germline ends. CDR3 in DNA: TGCGCCAGCAGTGAGAGTCCCGGGGAGCTGTTTTTT. Translating it yields CASSESPGELFF.

The rearrangement joins TRBV28 to TRBJ2-3; 12 nucleotides match TRBD2. J lost 4 bases, V lost 10 bases, and 9 bases had no gene match. The CDR3 consists of 15 residues. Germline values: CDR1 MDHEN, CDR2 SYDVKM. The CDR3 DNA follows: TGTGCCACGACCCCTAGCGGGAGGGCCCCAGATACGCAGTATTTT. Amino acids: CATTPSGRAPDTQYF.

V is TRBV7-3 and J is TRBJ2-7; the match to TRBD1 covers 7 bases. Trimming cost V 4 bases and J 6 bases; bases outside gene matches: 9. The CDR3 extends over 14 amino acids. Germline lookup yields CDR1 SGHTA and CDR2 FQGTGA. Here the CDR3 reads CASSSQGFSSEQYF. The CDR3 coding sequence is TGTGCCAGCAGCTCACAGGGGTTCTCTTCCGAGCAGTACTTC.

J is TRBJ2-7 and V is TRBV19; weak D call: TRBD2 (5 bases). This CDR3 spans 14 amino acids. CDR1 and CDR2 (germline): LNHDA, SQIVND (reference sequence). V was trimmed by 4 bases and J by 3 bases, leaving 13 bases between them. In DNA form, the CDR3 reads TGTGCCAGTAGTAAAGGAGTAGCGAACTACGAGCAGTACTTC. This gives the protein CASSKGVANYEQYF.

This rearrangement joins TRBV5-5 to TRBJ2-5, with D maybe TRBD1 (6 bases). The CDR3 sequence is 13 residues long. V was pared by 7 bases and J by 5 bases, with 15 bases between. CDR1 is SGHKS, CDR2 YYEKEE, per germline (reference sequence). The DNA for the CDR3 is TGTGCCAGCTCCACAGGGATCGGGGAGACCCAGTACTTC. As protein: CASSTGIGETQYF.

V gene TRBV19 combines with J gene TRBJ1-2; D possibly corresponds to TRBD1 (6 bases). Deletions cut 6 bases from V and 5 bases from J, with 13 bases between. The CDR3 consists of 13 residues. The germline CDR1 and CDR2 sequences are LNHDA and SQIVND (reference sequence). CDR3 protein: CASSPDRNYGYTF. The CDR3 nucleotides are TGTGCCAGTAGCCCGGACAGAAATTATGGCTACACCTTC.

The chain couples TRBV4-2 to TRBJ2-7; 8 bases map to TRBD2. This CDR3 has 15 residues. V lost 0 bases, J lost 2 bases, and 3 bases stayed unmatched. Germline values: CDR1 LGHNA, CDR2 YNFKEQ. The chain's CDR3 is CASSQELADPYEQYF. CDR3 sequence (DNA): TGTGCCAGCAGCCAAGAACTAGCGGACCCCTACGAGCAGTACTTC.

J is TRBJ2-6 and V is TRBV15; maybe TRBD1 (5 bases). The CDR3 sequence is 14 residues long. V was pared by 1 base and J by 8 bases, with 9 bases between. Germline lookup yields CDR1 LNHNV and CDR2 YYDKDF (reference sequence). CDR3 sequence: CATSRGSGSNVLTF. The DNA for the CDR3 is TGTGCCACCAGCAGAGGTTCAGGGTCCAACGTCCTGACTTTC. Variable domain in full (rest from reference TRBV15 and TRBJ2-6): DAMVIQNPRYQVTQFGKPVTLSCSQTLNHNVMYWYQQKSSQAPKLLFHYYDKDFNNEADTPDNFQSRRPNTSFCFLDIRSPGLGDTAMYLCATSRGSGSNVLTFGAGSRLTVL.

This chain connects TRBV29-1 to TRBJ2-3, with 7 bases lining up with TRBD1. The V and J ends lost 6 bases and 0 bases, in that order; junction bases with no gene match: 6. This CDR3 spans 14 amino acids. Germline V gene lookup returns CDR1 SQVTM and CDR2 ANQGSEA. CDR3 sequence (DNA): TGCAGCGTGCTCCGGGACAGCAGCACAGATACGCAGTATTTT. The encoded protein is CSVLRDSSTDTQYF.

The gene calls are TRBV9 and TRBJ2-5; D is unresolved. The V gene's germline CDR1 is SGDLS and CDR2 YYNGEE. V lost 3 bases and J lost 14, with 5 bases in between. CDR3 size: 8 residues. The DNA of the CDR3 is TGTGCCAGCAGCGGTGCATACTTC. Encoded protein: CASSGAYF.

The chain couples TRBV18 to TRBJ1-2; D is unresolved. The V end was cut by 3 bases, the J end by 3 bases, with 11 bases between. Germline-derived CDR1 and CDR2 are KGHSH and LQKENI. The CDR3 is 14 residues long. For the CDR3, the DNA is TGTGCCAGCTCACCGAGTACCTCGGACTATGGCTACACCTTC. Translated: CASSPSTSDYGYTF.

The CDR3 nucleotides read TGTGCCAGCAGCACATACTGGACAGCTAACTATGGCTACACCTTC. Encoded protein: CASSTYWTANYGYTF. This chain links TRBV5-5 with TRBJ1-2, with D possibly being TRBD1 (6 bases). Per the germline V gene, CDR1 is SGHKS and CDR2 is YYEKEE (reference sequence). The V and J ends lost 4 bases and 0 bases respectively, with 13 bases between them. There are 15 residues in the CDR3.

This chain connects TRBV4-1 to TRBJ1-2, with D possibly being TRBD1 (6 bases). The CDR3 length is 14 residues. Germline V CDR1 and CDR2: MGHRA, YSYEKL. V was clipped by 5 bases and J by 4 bases, with 14 bases between them. CDR3 nucleotide sequence: TGCGCCAGCAGCGCTAACAGGGCTGGCTATGGCTACACCTTC. It is translated as CASSANRAGYGYTF.

The chain is built from TRBV5-4 and TRBJ2-3; no clear D. The germline V gene encodes CDR1 SGHNT and CDR2 YYREEE (reference sequence). The CDR3 is made up of 13 amino acids. Trimming left V 1 base short and J 4 bases short, with 7 bases between. The CDR3 sequence: CASSLPGPDTQYF. For the CDR3, the DNA is TGTGCCAGCAGCTTGCCAGGTCCAGATACGCAGTATTTT. The full variable domain, completed using reference TRBV5-4 and TRBJ2-3, is ETGVTQSPTHLIKTRGQQVTLRCSSQSGHNTVSWYQQALGQGPQFIFQYYREEENGRGNFPPRFSGLQFPNYSSELNVNALELDDSALYLCASSLPGPDTQYFGPGTRLTVL.

The chain employs TRBV6-6 and TRBJ1-2; no clear D gene. Germline CDR1 and CDR2: MNHNY and SVGAGI (reference sequence). The CDR3 consists of 14 residues. V was cut by 7 bases and J by 4 bases, with 16 bases left in between. CDR3 region: CASTSWSWGYGYTF. The CDR3 coding sequence is TGTGCCAGCACCTCCTGGTCGTGGGGCTATGGCTACACCTTC.

This clone was counted only a few times. V usage is TRBV4-1 and J usage is TRBJ1-3; D is unresolved. V was shortened by 1 base and J by 1 base, with 17 bases between the two germline ends. CDR3 size: 18 residues. Germline V gene lookup returns CDR1 MGHRA and CDR2 YSYEKL. The CDR3 region has the DNA TGCGCCAGCAGCCAAGGTGTCCTACGACGGGATTCTGGAAACACCATATATTTT. Its translation is CASSQGVLRRDSGNTIYF.

The CDR3 DNA follows: TGCGCCAGCAGCTTGGGGACAGGGGGTGTCAATGAGCAGTTCTTC. Its protein is CASSLGTGGVNEQFF. V gene TRBV5-1 combines with J gene TRBJ2-1; 10 nucleotides align to TRBD1. This CDR3 is built from 15 residues. Germline CDR1 SGHRS, CDR2 YFSETQ. The V gene end was trimmed by 0 bases and the J gene end by 6 bases; junction bases not matched to a gene: 3.

This clone was observed a few times. The chain uses TRBV4-1 and TRBJ2-3; tentative D call: TRBD2 (6 bases). Trimming took off 2 bases at V and 0 bases at J, with 15 bases between the two ends. Looked up from germline, CDR1 is MGHRA and CDR2 is YSYEKL. This CDR3 has 17 amino acids. The CDR3 DNA reads as TGCGCCAGCAGCCAAAAGGACGGGCTAGCGAGCACAGATACGCAGTATTTT. It translates to CASSQKDGLASTDTQYF.

The CDR3 is CASSQQGERGTEAFF. CDR3 DNA: TGTGCCAGCAGCCAACAGGGGGAGAGGGGCACTGAAGCTTTCTTT. The J gene is TRBJ1-1, the V gene TRBV7-2; the match to TRBD1 covers 8 bases. Germline loops: CDR1 SGHTA, CDR2 FQGNSA. This CDR3 contains 15 residues. The trim removed 5 bases at V and 4 bases at J, leaving 9 bases unmatched.